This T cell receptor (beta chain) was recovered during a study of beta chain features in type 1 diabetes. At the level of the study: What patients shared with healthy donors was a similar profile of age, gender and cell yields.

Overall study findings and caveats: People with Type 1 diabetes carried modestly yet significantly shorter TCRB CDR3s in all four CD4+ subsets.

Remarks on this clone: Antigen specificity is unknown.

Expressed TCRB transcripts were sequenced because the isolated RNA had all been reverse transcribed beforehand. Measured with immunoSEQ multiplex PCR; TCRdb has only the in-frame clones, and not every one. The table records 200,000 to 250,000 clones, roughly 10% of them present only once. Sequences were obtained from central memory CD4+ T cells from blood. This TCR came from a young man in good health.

The CDR3 sequence: CASSLRAGEPYNEQFF. For the CDR3, the DNA is TGTGCCAGCAGCTTACGAGCGGGAGAGCCCTACAATGAGCAGTTCTTC. The chain uses TRBV7-9 and TRBJ2-1, with TRBD2 identical over 8 bases. Trimming cost V 2 bases and J 2 bases; bases outside gene matches: 5. CDR1 is SEHNR, CDR2 FQNEAQ, per germline (reference sequence). This CDR3 contains 16 residues.